Detailed here is one T cell receptor (beta chain). The data belong to a study of cytomegalovirus exposure and HLA in healthy donors. The CDR3 runs to 16 residues. The germline V and J ends were trimmed by 3 bases and 2 bases, with 17 bases remaining between them. Germline CDR1 and CDR2: KGHSH and LQKENI. Clones were read by immunoSEQ multiplex PCR, and TCRdb kept only the in-frame ones, dropping some. The sample lists approximately 60,000 clones; around 90% were seen once. Source material: PBMCs. The clonotype was recovered from a man younger than 35 in good health and CMV-seronegative. J is TRBJ2-7 and V is TRBV18; the D gene is possibly TRBD1 (6 bases). The CDR3 coding sequence is TGTGCCAGCTCACCCCCGCTAACAGGGTCCCCCTACGAGCAGTACTTC. It yields the protein CASSPPLTGSPYEQYF.